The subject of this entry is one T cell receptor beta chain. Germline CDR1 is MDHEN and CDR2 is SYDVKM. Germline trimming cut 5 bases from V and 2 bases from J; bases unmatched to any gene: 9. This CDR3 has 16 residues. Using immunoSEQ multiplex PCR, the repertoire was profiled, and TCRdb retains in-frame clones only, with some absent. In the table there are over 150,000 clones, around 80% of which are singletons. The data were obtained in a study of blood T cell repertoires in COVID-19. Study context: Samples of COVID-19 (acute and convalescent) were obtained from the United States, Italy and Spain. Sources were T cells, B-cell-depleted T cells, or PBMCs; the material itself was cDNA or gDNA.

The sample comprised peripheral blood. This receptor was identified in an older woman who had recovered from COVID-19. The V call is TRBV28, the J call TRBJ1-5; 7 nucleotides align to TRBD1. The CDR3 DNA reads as TGTGCCAGCAGTGGGTTGGGACAGTCCCGCAATCAGCCCCAGCATTTT. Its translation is CASSGLGQSRNQPQHF.